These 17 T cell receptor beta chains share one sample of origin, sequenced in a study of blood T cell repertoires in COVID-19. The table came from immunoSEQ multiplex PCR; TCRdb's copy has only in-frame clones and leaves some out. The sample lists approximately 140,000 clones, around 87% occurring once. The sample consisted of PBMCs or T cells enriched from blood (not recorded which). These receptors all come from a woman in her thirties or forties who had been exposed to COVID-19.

The CDR3 nucleotides are TGTGCCAGCAGCCTAGGGGGAGGGAGCAATCAGCCCCAGCATTTT. Its translation is CASSLGGGSNQPQHF. The chain recombines TRBV6-5 with TRBJ1-5; a possible D gene is TRBD1 (6 bases). Germline V CDR1 and CDR2: MNHEY, SVGAGI. V was clipped by 6 bases and J by 1 base, with 13 bases between them. The CDR3 totals 15 residues.

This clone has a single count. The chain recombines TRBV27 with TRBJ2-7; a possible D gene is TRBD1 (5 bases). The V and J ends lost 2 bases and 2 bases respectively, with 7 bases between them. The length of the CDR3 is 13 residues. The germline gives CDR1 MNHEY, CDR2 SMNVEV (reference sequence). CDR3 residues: CASSLKDTYEQYF. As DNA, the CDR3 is TGTGCCAGCAGTTTAAAGGACACCTACGAGCAGTACTTC.

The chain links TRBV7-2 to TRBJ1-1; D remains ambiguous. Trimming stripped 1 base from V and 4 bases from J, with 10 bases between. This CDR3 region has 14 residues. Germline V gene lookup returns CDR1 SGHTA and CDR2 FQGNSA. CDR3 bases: TGTGCCAGCAGCTTAGAGGCTAGGAGCACTGAAGCTTTCTTT. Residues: CASSLEARSTEAFF.

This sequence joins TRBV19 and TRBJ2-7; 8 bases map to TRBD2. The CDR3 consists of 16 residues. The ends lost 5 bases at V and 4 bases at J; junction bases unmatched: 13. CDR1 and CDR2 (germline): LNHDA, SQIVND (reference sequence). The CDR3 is CASSFLLSGSGYEQYF. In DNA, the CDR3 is TGTGCCAGTAGTTTCCTCCTGAGCGGGAGCGGGTACGAGCAGTACTTC.

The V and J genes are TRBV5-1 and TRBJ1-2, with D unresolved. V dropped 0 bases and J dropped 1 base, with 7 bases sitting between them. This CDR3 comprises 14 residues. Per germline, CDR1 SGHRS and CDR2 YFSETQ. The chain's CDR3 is CASSLAADNYGYTF. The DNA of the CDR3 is TGCGCCAGCAGCTTGGCCGCAGATAACTATGGCTACACCTTC.

For the CDR3, the DNA is TGTGCCAGCAGCTTGGGAGCGGGAGGAACCTACGAGCAGTACTTC. It codes for CASSLGAGGTYEQYF. The V and J genes are TRBV11-2 and TRBJ2-7, with 9 bases that match TRBD2. The V gene end was trimmed by 3 bases and the J gene end by 2 bases; junction bases not matched to a gene: 5. The CDR3 length is 15 residues. Germline V CDR1 and CDR2: SGHAT, FQNNGV.

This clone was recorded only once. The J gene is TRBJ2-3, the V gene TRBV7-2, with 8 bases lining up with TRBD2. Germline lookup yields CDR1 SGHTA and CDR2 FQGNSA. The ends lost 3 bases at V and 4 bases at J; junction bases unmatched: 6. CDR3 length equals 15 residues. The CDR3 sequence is CASSFGSGSADTQYF. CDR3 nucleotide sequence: TGTGCCAGCAGCTTTGGGAGCGGGAGTGCAGATACGCAGTATTTT.

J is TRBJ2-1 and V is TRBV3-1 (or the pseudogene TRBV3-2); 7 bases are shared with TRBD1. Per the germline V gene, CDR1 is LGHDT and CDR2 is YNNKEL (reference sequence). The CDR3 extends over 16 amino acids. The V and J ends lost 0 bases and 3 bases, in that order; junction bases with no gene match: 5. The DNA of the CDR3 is TGTGCCAGCAGCCAAGAGTGGGGGACAGTCTACAATGAGCAGTTCTTC. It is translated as CASSQEWGTVYNEQFF.

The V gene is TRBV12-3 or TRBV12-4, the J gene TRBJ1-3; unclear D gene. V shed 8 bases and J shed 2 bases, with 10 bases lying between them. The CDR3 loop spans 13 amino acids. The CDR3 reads CASDSRAGNTIYF. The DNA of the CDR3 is TGTGCCAGCGATTCTAGAGCTGGAAACACCATATATTTT.

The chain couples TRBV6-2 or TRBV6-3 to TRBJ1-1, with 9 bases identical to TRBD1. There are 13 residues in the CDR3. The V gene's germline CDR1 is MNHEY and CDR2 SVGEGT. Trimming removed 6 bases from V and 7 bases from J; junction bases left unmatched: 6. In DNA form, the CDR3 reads TGTGCCAGCAGCCGGACAGGGGCTCTTGAAGCTTTCTTT. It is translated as CASSRTGALEAFF.

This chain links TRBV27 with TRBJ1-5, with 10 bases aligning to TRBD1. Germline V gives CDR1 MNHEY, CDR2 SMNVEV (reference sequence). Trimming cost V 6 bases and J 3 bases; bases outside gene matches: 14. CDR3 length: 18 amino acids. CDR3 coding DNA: TGTGCCAGCAGGCCCGGGCCGGGACAGGGGACAAACAATCAGCCCCAGCATTTT. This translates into CASRPGPGQGTNNQPQHF.

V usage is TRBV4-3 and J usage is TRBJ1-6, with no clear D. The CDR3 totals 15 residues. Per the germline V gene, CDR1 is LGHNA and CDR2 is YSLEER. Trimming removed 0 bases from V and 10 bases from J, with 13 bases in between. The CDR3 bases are TGCGCCAGCAGCCAAGAGACTGGGTTCTTGTCACCCCTCCACTTT. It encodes CASSQETGFLSPLHF.

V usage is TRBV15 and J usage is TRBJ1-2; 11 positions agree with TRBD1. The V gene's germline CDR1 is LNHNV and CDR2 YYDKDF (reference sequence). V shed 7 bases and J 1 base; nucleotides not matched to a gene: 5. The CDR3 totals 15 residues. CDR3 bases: TGTGCCACCAAGGAGGGGACAGGGGGTAACTATGGCTACACCTTC. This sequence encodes CATKEGTGGNYGYTF. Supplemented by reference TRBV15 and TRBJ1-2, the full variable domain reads DAMVIQNPRYQVTQFGKPVTLSCSQTLNHNVMYWYQQKSSQAPKLLFHYYDKDFNNEADTPDNFQSRRPNTSFCFLDIRSPGLGDTAMYLCATKEGTGGNYGYTFGSGTRLTVV.

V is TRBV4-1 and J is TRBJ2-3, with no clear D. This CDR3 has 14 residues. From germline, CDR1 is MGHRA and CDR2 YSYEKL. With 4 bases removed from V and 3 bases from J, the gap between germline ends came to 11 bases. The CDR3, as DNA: TGCGCCAGCAGCCCCCTCGCCGGGACAGATACGCAGTATTTT. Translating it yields CASSPLAGTDTQYF.

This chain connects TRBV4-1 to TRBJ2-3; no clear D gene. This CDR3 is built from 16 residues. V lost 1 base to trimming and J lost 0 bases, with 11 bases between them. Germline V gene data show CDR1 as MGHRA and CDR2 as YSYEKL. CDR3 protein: CASSQVLPSSTDTQYF. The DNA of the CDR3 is TGCGCCAGCAGCCAAGTTCTACCTTCGAGCACAGATACGCAGTATTTT.

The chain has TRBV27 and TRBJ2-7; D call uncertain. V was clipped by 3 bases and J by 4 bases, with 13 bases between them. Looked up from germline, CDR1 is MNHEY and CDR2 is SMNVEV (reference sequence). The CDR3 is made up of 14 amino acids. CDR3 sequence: CASSLKRITYEQYF. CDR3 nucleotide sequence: TGTGCCAGCAGTTTGAAGAGAATCACGTACGAGCAGTACTTC.

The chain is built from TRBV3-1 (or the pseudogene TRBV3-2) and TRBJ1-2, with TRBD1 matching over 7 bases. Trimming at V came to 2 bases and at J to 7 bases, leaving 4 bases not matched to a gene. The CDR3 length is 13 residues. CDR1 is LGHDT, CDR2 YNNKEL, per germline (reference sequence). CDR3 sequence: CASSQRQGGGYTF. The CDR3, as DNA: TGTGCCAGCAGCCAACGACAGGGCGGTGGCTACACCTTC.